The 10 T cell receptor beta chains listed next were all sequenced from one sample in a study of blood T cell repertoires in COVID-19. Clones were read by immunoSEQ multiplex PCR, and TCRdb kept only the in-frame ones, dropping some. The table lists about 76,000 clones, approximately 84% of them singletons. Sample: peripheral blood. The origin of the receptors is a man between 60 and 75 years old with COVID-19, enrolled during active disease.

The J gene is TRBJ2-1, the V gene TRBV27, with TRBD1 matching 7 bases. CDR1 MNHEY and CDR2 SMNVEV come from the germline V gene (reference sequence). V shed 5 bases, J shed 6 bases, and the junction held 10 bases outside the gene matches. CDR3 length equals 15 residues. CDR3 in amino acids: CASSQSVGQFNEQFF. DNA for the CDR3: TGTGCCAGCAGTCAGTCGGTGGGACAGTTCAATGAGCAGTTCTTC.

The chain's CDR3 is CASSLGDGAEQFF. DNA of the CDR3: TGTGCCAGCAGCTTAGGGGATGGGGCTGAGCAGTTCTTC. The chain uses TRBV7-7 and TRBJ2-1, with D possibly being TRBD1 (5 bases). The CDR3 has 13 amino acids. CDR1 SSHAT and CDR2 FNYEAQ come from the germline V gene (reference sequence). Trimming left V 1 base short and J 9 bases short, with 10 bases between.

The chain couples TRBV10-1 to TRBJ2-3, with 8 bases matching TRBD1. The trim removed 3 bases at V and 9 bases at J, leaving 8 bases unmatched. Germline-derived CDR1 and CDR2 are WNHNN and SYGVQD (reference sequence). The CDR3 spans 14 residues. The CDR3 sequence: CASSDGQGAGTQYF. The CDR3 coding sequence is TGCGCCAGCAGTGATGGTCAGGGGGCGGGGACGCAGTATTTT.

This rearrangement joins TRBV3-1 (or the pseudogene TRBV3-2) to TRBJ1-4; D remains unclear. Germline V gene sequence: CDR1 LGHDT, CDR2 YNNKEL (reference sequence). CDR3 length: 15 residues. Between the trimmed V and J ends, which lost 0 bases and 0 bases, there was a span of 5 bases. CDR3 sequence: CASSQERSTNEKLFF. For the CDR3, the DNA is TGTGCCAGCAGCCAAGAACGGTCAACTAATGAAAAACTGTTTTTT.

This chain connects TRBV6-5 to TRBJ2-3; D is undetermined. V lost 6 bases to trimming and J lost 0 bases, with 13 bases between them. The CDR3 runs 15 residues. Germline V gene data show CDR1 as MNHEY and CDR2 as SVGAGI. Here the CDR3 DNA reads TGTGCCAGCAGCCCCGTTTCCGGGAGCACAGATACGCAGTATTTT. Amino acid sequence: CASSPVSGSTDTQYF.

This clone was recorded only once. This chain uses TRBV11-2 with TRBJ2-1, with TRBD1 matching 7 bases. Germline V CDR1 and CDR2: SGHAT, FQNNGV. The CDR3 contains 16 residues. The junction had 12 bases not matched to a gene; V was cut back by 5 bases and J by 5 bases. This CDR3 is CASSPVVGQPNNEQFF. CDR3 in DNA: TGTGCCAGCAGCCCTGTGGTGGGACAGCCAAACAATGAGCAGTTCTTC.

The gene calls are TRBV18 and TRBJ1-4; 7 bases align to TRBD1. This CDR3 has 13 amino acids. From germline, CDR1 is KGHSH and CDR2 LQKENI. Germline trimming cut 3 bases from V and 6 bases from J; bases unmatched to any gene: 1. CDR3 protein: CASSPGQDEKLFF. The CDR3 DNA sequence: TGTGCCAGCTCACCCGGACAGGATGAAAAACTGTTTTTT.

Only one count was recorded for this clone. The chain recombines TRBV24-1 with TRBJ2-1, with a possible D match to TRBD1 (5 bases). Germline CDR1 is KGHDR and CDR2 is SFDVKD. The CDR3 contains 14 residues. Trimming removed 4 bases from V and 6 bases from J, with 12 bases in between. CDR3 coding DNA: TGTGCCACCAGTGACCGACGACAGATCAATGAGCAGTTCTTC. Translated: CATSDRRQINEQFF.

The rearrangement joins TRBV11-1 to TRBJ2-1, with D possibly matching TRBD1 (5 bases). In germline, CDR1 is SGHAT, CDR2 FQDESV (reference sequence). CDR3 size: 12 residues. Trimming removed 4 bases at V and 9 bases at J, with 10 bases between. CDR3 sequence: CASSSRRGEQFF. DNA of the CDR3: TGTGCCAGCAGCTCACGAAGGGGTGAGCAGTTCTTC. Full variable domain (missing parts from reference TRBV11-1 and TRBJ2-1): EAEVAQSPRYKITEKSQAVAFWCDPISGHATLYWYRQILGQGPELLVQFQDESVVDDSQLPKDRFSAERLKGVDSTLKIQPAELGDSAMYLCASSSRRGEQFFGPGTRLTVL.

The genes are TRBV5-1 and TRBJ2-7; maybe TRBD2 (6 bases). In germline, CDR1 is SGHRS, CDR2 YFSETQ. V was trimmed by 4 bases and J by 2 bases, leaving 16 bases between them. This CDR3 has 15 amino acids. This CDR3 is CASSGGAGTTYEQYF. The CDR3 nucleotides are TGCGCCAGCAGCGGGGGAGCGGGTACTACCTACGAGCAGTACTTC.